These 9 T cell receptor beta chains were sequenced from one sample in a study of blood T cell repertoires in COVID-19. Sequencing was performed with immunoSEQ multiplex PCR; in TCRdb, only in-frame clones are kept and a portion is missing. Among some 200,000 clones listed, approximately 85% were seen once. The specimen was PBMCs or T cells enriched from blood (not recorded which). These receptors came from a man aged 40-49 years who had recovered from COVID-19.

V is TRBV7-2 and J is TRBJ1-2; 8 bases map to TRBD1. V lost 7 bases and J lost 0; bases outside the gene matches: 4. Germline-derived CDR1 and CDR2 are SGHTA and FQGNSA. This CDR3 region has 14 residues. Here the CDR3 DNA reads TGTGCCAGCACCTCGACAGGGGCTAACTATGGCTACACCTTC. This sequence encodes CASTSTGANYGYTF. Using reference TRBV7-2 and TRBJ1-2 for the parts outside the CDR3, the full variable domain is GAGVSQSPSNKVTEKGKDVELRCDPISGHTALYWYRQSLGQGLEFLIYFQGNSAPDKSGLPSDRFSAERTGGSVSTLTIQRTQQEDSAVYLCASTSTGANYGYTFGSGTRLTVV.

The rearrangement uses TRBV5-1 and TRBJ2-1, with D tentatively TRBD1 (5 bases). V was shortened by 0 bases and J by 6 bases, with 10 bases between the two germline ends. The V gene's germline CDR1 is SGHRS and CDR2 YFSETQ. This CDR3 contains 14 residues. CDR3 sequence: CASSLARQTNEQFF. The CDR3 region has the DNA TGCGCCAGCAGCTTGGCTAGACAGACCAATGAGCAGTTCTTC.

V and J are TRBV7-9 and TRBJ1-5; D uncertain. Trimming removed 5 bases at V and 5 bases at J, with 13 bases between. There are 14 residues in the CDR3. Germline values: CDR1 SEHNR, CDR2 FQNEAQ (reference sequence). CDR3 protein: CASSADNSYQPQHF. In DNA form, the CDR3 reads TGTGCCAGCAGCGCAGACAACTCCTATCAGCCCCAGCATTTT.

This clone came up once. The CDR3, as DNA: TGTGCCAGCAGCGCCGAAGGTGGGGCCGGTAATTCACCCCTCCACTTT. Translation gives CASSAEGGAGNSPLHF. The chain uses TRBV9 and TRBJ1-6; maybe TRBD1 (5 bases). The CDR3 length is 16 residues. Trimming stripped 3 bases from V and 6 bases from J, with 16 bases between. Germline V gene sequence: CDR1 SGDLS, CDR2 YYNGEE.

This chain links TRBV18 with TRBJ1-1; maybe TRBD1 (5 bases). The germline V gene encodes CDR1 KGHSH and CDR2 LQKENI. This CDR3 has 11 amino acids. The V gene lost 3 bases and the J gene lost 8 bases, with 7 bases spanning the gap. CDR3 protein: CASSPRVEAFF. The CDR3 region has the DNA TGTGCCAGCTCACCCAGGGTGGAAGCTTTCTTT. The complete variable domain, with remaining parts taken from reference TRBV18 and TRBJ1-1, reads NAGVMQNPRHLVRRRGQEARLRCSPMKGHSHVYWYRQLPEEGLKFMVYLQKENIIDESGMPKERFSAEFPKEGPSILRIQQVVRGDSAAYFCASSPRVEAFFGQGTRLTVV.

The table lists this clone with many counts. The rearrangement links TRBV5-4 to TRBJ2-2; the D is unclear. CDR1 and CDR2 (germline): SGHNT, YYREEE (reference sequence). V lost 1 base and J lost 4, with 5 bases in between. CDR3 length: 13 residues. Here the CDR3 DNA reads TGTGCCAGCAGCTTGACAGCCACCGGGGAGCTGTTTTTT. This gives the protein CASSLTATGELFF.

V gene TRBV7-8 combines with J gene TRBJ2-2; perhaps TRBD2 as D (5 bases). Germline CDR1 SGHVS, CDR2 FQNEAQ. The CDR3 runs 12 residues. V lost 5 bases and J lost 5, with 6 bases in between. DNA of the CDR3: TGTGCCAGCAGCGGGAGTACCGGGGAGCTGTTTTTT. The encoded protein is CASSGSTGELFF.

The chain joins TRBV7-2 to TRBJ2-1; 11 bases match TRBD2. After removal of 6 bases from V and 3 bases from J, the junction contained 4 bases not matched to a gene. This CDR3 is 15 amino acids long. Per the germline V gene, CDR1 is SGHTA and CDR2 is FQGNSA. The CDR3 protein is CASSSGTSGYNEQFF. The CDR3 DNA is TGTGCCAGCAGTTCAGGGACTAGCGGCTACAATGAGCAGTTCTTC.

The V call is TRBV6-2 or TRBV6-3, the J call TRBJ1-2; D unclear. The V gene lost 2 bases and the J gene lost 3 bases, with 13 bases spanning the gap. Germline-derived CDR1 and CDR2 are MNHEY and SVGEGT. This CDR3 has 15 amino acids. The CDR3 reads CASSYPRGGYYGYTF. DNA of the CDR3: TGTGCCAGCAGTTACCCCCGCGGAGGCTACTATGGCTACACCTTC.